This T cell receptor (beta chain) comes out of a study of blood T cell repertoires in COVID-19. Enrolled through a virtual design, the participants were between 18 and 89 years of age and came from some 25 US areas. Either two negative PCRs, clearance, or symptom resolution qualified Cohort 3 donors as recovered. This CDR3 region has 14 residues. Germline values: CDR1 SGHKS, CDR2 YYEKEE (reference sequence). V was pared by 1 base and J by 2 bases, with 9 bases between. The table came from immunoSEQ multiplex PCR; TCRdb's copy has only in-frame clones and leaves some out. Found here are around 250,000 clones, roughly 86% of them singletons; the top ten hold approximately 1.5%.

The sequenced sample was PBMCs or T cells enriched from blood (not recorded which). The TCR sequence derives from a woman aged 45-60 years who had recovered from COVID-19. The chain carries TRBV5-5 and TRBJ1-1; no clear D. As DNA, the CDR3 is TGTGCCAGCAGCTTGTGGCAGGCCAACACTGAAGCTTTCTTT. It is translated as CASSLWQANTEAFF.